The 27 T cell receptor beta chains below all came from one sample that was sequenced in a study of siplizumab effects on memory and regulatory T cells. Sequenced by immunoSEQ multiplex PCR; TCRdb stores in-frame clones only, minus some. The sample carries over 85,000 clones, around 94% recorded once. Source material: non-Treg CD4+ T cells sorted from blood. These receptors originate from a human donor in good health.

This chain uses TRBV19 with TRBJ2-4; D may be TRBD1 (8 bases). The germline V gene encodes CDR1 LNHDA and CDR2 SQIVND (reference sequence). V gave up 5 bases and J gave up 2 bases, with 16 bases separating them. The CDR3 loop spans 16 amino acids. Here the CDR3 reads CASSLWTGTTKNIQYF. In nucleotides, the CDR3 is TGTGCCAGTAGTCTCTGGACAGGGACTACCAAAAACATTCAGTACTTC.

This chain joins TRBV7-2 and TRBJ1-6, with D possibly matching TRBD1 (6 bases). The germline CDR1 and CDR2 sequences are SGHTA and FQGNSA. V was trimmed by 0 bases and J by 0 bases, leaving 6 bases between them. The CDR3 contains 16 residues. CDR3 in DNA: TGTGCCAGCAGCTTAGCACAGGGCTCCTATAATTCACCCCTCCACTTT. Amino acids: CASSLAQGSYNSPLHF.

CDR3 DNA sequence: TGTGCCAGTAGTCGGACCCTGTATGGCTACACCTTC. Its translation is CASSRTLYGYTF. This chain joins TRBV19 and TRBJ1-2; D is uncertain. Germline loops: CDR1 LNHDA, CDR2 SQIVND (reference sequence). The CDR3 totals 12 residues. V was pared by 5 bases and J by 5 bases, with 9 bases between.

The chain carries TRBV29-1 and TRBJ1-2, with 7 bases fitting TRBD1. Germline V lookup: CDR1 SQVTM, CDR2 ANQGSEA. J lost 5 bases, V lost 7 bases, and 13 bases had no gene match. CDR3 length equals 14 residues. The CDR3 coding sequence is TGCAGCGCAGGGACAGTCGTCGAGGATTATGGCTACACCTTC. Amino acid sequence: CSAGTVVEDYGYTF.

This clone was counted only a few times. V usage is TRBV6-6 and J usage is TRBJ2-5; no clear D gene. This CDR3 contains 16 residues. Trimming cost V 0 bases and J 5 bases, with 16 bases left between them. Germline CDR1 reads MNHNY; CDR2 reads SVGAGI (reference sequence). In DNA form, the CDR3 reads TGTGCCAGCAGTTACTCTCAATCTGCGGAGCGCGAGACCCAGTACTTC. This codes for CASSYSQSAERETQYF.

V is TRBV5-1 and J is TRBJ2-5, with no clear D. The V end lost 5 bases, the J end lost 3 bases, and 5 bases lay between the germline ends. The germline V gene encodes CDR1 SGHRS and CDR2 YFSETQ. The CDR3 spans 11 residues. The CDR3 DNA sequence: TGCGCCAGCAGGGGCGAAGAGACCCAGTACTTC. Encoded protein: CASRGEETQYF.

The chain carries TRBV7-9 and TRBJ1-5; TRBD1 aligns across 7 bases. This CDR3 comprises 16 residues. Germline CDR1 SEHNR, CDR2 FQNEAQ (reference sequence). Trimming removed 2 bases from V and 2 bases from J; junction bases left unmatched: 6. In DNA, the CDR3 is TGTGCCAGCAGCTTAAGTACAGGGGAGGGCAATCAGCCCCAGCATTTT. Translating gives CASSLSTGEGNQPQHF.

The chain is built from TRBV9 and TRBJ1-2; D call uncertain. Deletions cut 3 bases from V and 1 base from J, with 7 bases between. The CDR3 totals 13 residues. The germline V gene encodes CDR1 SGDLS and CDR2 YYNGEE. The CDR3, as DNA: TGTGCCAGCAGCGGGTACAGTAACTATGGCTACACCTTC. This gives the protein CASSGYSNYGYTF.

The chain has TRBV13 and TRBJ2-5; possible D gene TRBD1, 5 bases. This CDR3 has 15 residues. Germline CDR1 reads PRHDT; CDR2 reads FYEKMQ (reference sequence). V dropped 2 bases and J dropped 1 base, with 11 bases sitting between them. CDR3 protein: CASSLSQGLQETQYF. DNA of the CDR3: TGTGCCAGCAGCTTAAGTCAGGGCCTCCAAGAGACCCAGTACTTC.

The chain couples TRBV5-1 to TRBJ2-7; D gene unclear. V was clipped by 1 base and J by 2 bases, with 13 bases between them. This CDR3 contains 15 residues. CDR1 is SGHRS, CDR2 YFSETQ, per germline. The CDR3 nucleotides are TGCGCCAGCAGCTTGTTGCACGGCCCGACCTACGAGCAGTACTTC. Protein sequence: CASSLLHGPTYEQYF.

This clone was recorded a few times. The V and J genes are TRBV18 and TRBJ2-1; D unclear. The CDR3 runs 16 residues. Trimming left V 5 bases short and J 4 bases short, with 18 bases between. Germline lookup yields CDR1 KGHSH and CDR2 LQKENI. CDR3 DNA: TGTGCCAGCTCATTCCTGTCAACGGAACCGTACAATGAGCAGTTCTTC. Protein sequence: CASSFLSTEPYNEQFF. Together with reference TRBV18 and TRBJ2-1, the CDR3 gives the full variable domain: NAGVMQNPRHLVRRRGQEARLRCSPMKGHSHVYWYRQLPEEGLKFMVYLQKENIIDESGMPKERFSAEFPKEGPSILRIQQVVRGDSAAYFCASSFLSTEPYNEQFFGPGTRLTVL.

This chain joins TRBV11-2 and TRBJ2-4; D is possibly TRBD1 or TRBD2 (6 bases each). Trimming left V 1 base short and J 0 bases short, with 10 bases between. Germline values: CDR1 SGHAT, CDR2 FQNNGV. CDR3 length equals 16 residues. The CDR3 is CASSLAGALAKNIQYF. The CDR3 nucleotides are TGTGCCAGCAGCTTAGCGGGGGCTCTAGCCAAAAACATTCAGTACTTC. Together with reference TRBV11-2 and TRBJ2-4, the CDR3 gives the full variable domain: EAGVAQSPRYKIIEKRQSVAFWCNPISGHATLYWYQQILGQGPKLLIQFQNNGVVDDSQLPKDRFSAERLKGVDSTLKIQPAKLEDSAVYLCASSLAGALAKNIQYFGAGTRLSVL.

The genes are TRBV19 and TRBJ1-4, with 9 positions matching TRBD1. V dropped 5 bases and J dropped 5; count of bases not matched to a gene: 6. The length of the CDR3 is 15 residues. CDR1 is LNHDA and CDR2 is SQIVND in the germline V gene (reference sequence). The DNA of the CDR3 is TGTGCCAGTAGTGCCCCGGGACAGGGCAATGAAAAACTGTTTTTT. Translated: CASSAPGQGNEKLFF.

This clone was recorded once. The J gene is TRBJ1-5, the V gene TRBV30; the D is unclear. The V end lost 1 base, the J end lost 0 bases, and 7 bases lay between the germline ends. The length of the CDR3 is 14 residues. Germline lookup yields CDR1 GTSNPN and CDR2 SVGIG (reference sequence). The CDR3 nucleotides are TGTGCCTGGAGTGGGTTGACTAGCAATCAGCCCCAGCATTTT. Translated: CAWSGLTSNQPQHF.

The genes are TRBV7-6 and TRBJ2-3, with D tentatively TRBD1 (5 bases). Germline values: CDR1 SGHVS, CDR2 FNYEAQ. The V end was cut by 8 bases, the J end by 0 bases, with 12 bases between. The CDR3 runs to 14 residues. The CDR3 nucleotides are TGTGCCAGCTCACCAGGGCCGAGCACAGATACGCAGTATTTT. Its protein product is CASSPGPSTDTQYF.

V is TRBV11-1 and J is TRBJ2-1, with 11 bases lining up with TRBD2. The CDR3 is 14 amino acids. J lost 13 bases, V lost 2 bases, and 7 bases had no gene match. Germline CDR1 is SGHAT and CDR2 is FQDESV (reference sequence). The CDR3 here is CASSLTPSGRSQFF. The CDR3 bases are TGTGCCAGCAGCTTAACGCCTAGCGGGAGGTCTCAGTTCTTC.

This chain joins TRBV7-2 and TRBJ2-6; 9 bases fit TRBD1. Unmatched junction bases numbered 13, after V lost 5 bases and J lost 11 bases. The germline V gene encodes CDR1 SGHTA and CDR2 FQGNSA. The CDR3 is 16 amino acids. CDR3 DNA sequence: TGTGCCAGCAGCAAAGCCGGGACAGGGTTTCTCTACGTCCTGACTTTC. It translates to CASSKAGTGFLYVLTF.

This chain uses TRBV6-5 with TRBJ1-2; 7 positions agree with TRBD1. The CDR3 is made up of 15 amino acids. V shed 6 bases, J shed 0 bases, and the junction held 7 bases outside the gene matches. Germline-derived CDR1 and CDR2 are MNHEY and SVGAGI. The CDR3 sequence: CASSRDRAANYGYTF. The CDR3 nucleotides are TGTGCCAGCAGCCGCGACAGGGCAGCTAACTATGGCTACACCTTC.

The rearrangement uses TRBV4-2 and TRBJ2-5; no clear D gene. CDR3 length: 12 amino acids. Trimming took 0 bases from V and 9 from J, leaving 8 bases between them. Looked up from germline, CDR1 is LGHNA and CDR2 is YNFKEQ. In DNA, the CDR3 is TGTGCCAGCAGCCAAGATCCCGGCTCCCAGTACTTC. It specifies CASSQDPGSQYF.

V is TRBV11-2 and J is TRBJ1-4, with a possible D match to TRBD1 (5 bases). CDR3 length equals 15 residues. From germline, CDR1 is SGHAT and CDR2 FQNNGV. The V and J ends lost 3 bases and 0 bases respectively, with 8 bases between them. CDR3 residues: CASSLTVATNEKLFF. CDR3 nucleotide sequence: TGTGCCAGCAGCTTGACAGTTGCAACTAATGAAAAACTGTTTTTT.

This chain joins TRBV15 and TRBJ2-4, with no clear D. This CDR3 has 16 residues. Germline V gene data show CDR1 as LNHNV and CDR2 as YYDKDF (reference sequence). V lost 0 bases, J lost 5 bases, and 14 bases lay in between. CDR3 sequence (DNA): TGTGCCACCAGCAGAGATAGGCCGAGAGGTCAAAACATTCAGTACTTC. It specifies CATSRDRPRGQNIQYF.

The chain recombines TRBV11-2 with TRBJ2-3, with 13 bases matching TRBD2. Germline CDR1 reads SGHAT; CDR2 reads FQNNGV. After removal of 5 bases from V and 4 bases from J, the junction contained 12 bases not matched to a gene. This CDR3 has 18 residues. The chain's CDR3 is CASSQRLAGGTTPDTQYF. The CDR3, as DNA: TGTGCCAGCAGCCAAAGACTAGCGGGAGGCACGACGCCAGATACGCAGTATTTT. Full variable domain (missing parts from reference TRBV11-2 and TRBJ2-3): EAGVAQSPRYKIIEKRQSVAFWCNPISGHATLYWYQQILGQGPKLLIQFQNNGVVDDSQLPKDRFSAERLKGVDSTLKIQPAKLEDSAVYLCASSQRLAGGTTPDTQYFGPGTRLTVL.

On this clone itself: The junction shows a germline mismatch at one end, possibly a read error. The chain has TRBV6-1 and TRBJ1-5; TRBD1 aligns across 7 bases. CDR3 length: 13 residues. CDR1 is MNHNS, CDR2 SASEGT, per germline. In DNA form, the CDR3 reads TGTGCCAGCAGTGATGTCAGACAGGGTCGGCAGAATTTT. This gives the protein CASSDVRQGRQNF.

The rearrangement joins TRBV11-3 to TRBJ1-2; no clear D. CDR1 and CDR2 from the germline V gene are SGHNT and YENEEA. CDR3 length equals 16 residues. Trimming took off 1 base at V and 8 bases at J, with 20 bases between the two ends. The DNA for the CDR3 is TGTGCCAGCAGCTTAGCCGACGCGCCTGGGCCAGAGGGCTACACCTTC. It encodes CASSLADAPGPEGYTF.

The chain recombines TRBV6-6 with TRBJ2-1, with unresolved D. This CDR3 is 15 amino acids long. Deletions cut 7 bases from V and 0 bases from J, with 13 bases between. Germline loops: CDR1 MNHNY, CDR2 SVGAGI (reference sequence). The CDR3 region has the DNA TGTGCCAGCACTGGCAGTTCTAACTCCTACAATGAGCAGTTCTTC. Protein sequence: CASTGSSNSYNEQFF.

This chain links TRBV6-1 with TRBJ2-1; D unresolved. The CDR3 spans 11 residues. Trimming pared 10 bases from V and 3 bases from J, leaving 7 bases between. Germline lookup yields CDR1 MNHNS and CDR2 SASEGT. The CDR3 region has the DNA TGTGCCACTCTAGGCTACAATGAGCAGTTCTTC. It is translated as CATLGYNEQFF.

This clone was seen a single time. The chain carries TRBV7-9 and TRBJ2-5, with 8 bases that match TRBD2. With V trimmed by 8 bases and J by 3 bases, 5 bases remained unmatched. This CDR3 has 13 amino acids. CDR1 and CDR2 from the germline V gene are SEHNR and FQNEAQ (reference sequence). CDR3 coding DNA: TGTGCCAGCGCGCGGGGGGCAGAAGAGACCCAGTACTTC. Amino acids: CASARGAEETQYF.